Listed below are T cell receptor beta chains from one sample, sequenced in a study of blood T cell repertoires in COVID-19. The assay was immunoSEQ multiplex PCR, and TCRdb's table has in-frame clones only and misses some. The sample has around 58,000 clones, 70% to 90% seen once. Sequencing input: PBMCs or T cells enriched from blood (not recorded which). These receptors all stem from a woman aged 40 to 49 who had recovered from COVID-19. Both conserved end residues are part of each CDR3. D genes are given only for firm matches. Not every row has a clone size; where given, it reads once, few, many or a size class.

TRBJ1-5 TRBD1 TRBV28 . TGTGCCAGCAGTTTTTTACAGGGGGGCAATCAGCCCCAGCATTTT CASSFLQGGNQPQHF
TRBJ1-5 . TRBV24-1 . TGTGCCACCAGTGATTCCGACAGTTGGGGTCAGCCCCAGCATTTT CATSDSDSWGQPQHF
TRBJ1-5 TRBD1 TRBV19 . TGTGCCAGTAACCCAGGGGGCCGGCAGCCCCAGCATTTT CASNPGGRQPQHF
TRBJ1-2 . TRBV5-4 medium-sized TGTGCCAGCAGCCCTTGGGGGGGCGGCCCCTATGGCTACACCTTC CASSPWGGGPYGYTF
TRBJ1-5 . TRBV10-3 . TGTGCCATCAGTGACAGGAACAATCAGCCCCAGCATTTT CAISDRNNQPQHF
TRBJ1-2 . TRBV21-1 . TGTGCCAGCCGGGAGTATAACGCTAACTATGGCTACACCTTC CASREYNANYGYTF
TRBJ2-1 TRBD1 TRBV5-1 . TGCGCCAGCAGCCTCAGAAGGCCAGGGGGCAATGAGCAGTTCTTC CASSLRRPGGNEQFF
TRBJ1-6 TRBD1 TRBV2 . TGTGCCAGCAGGCCTAGGACAGGGTTTAGTTCACCCCTCCACTTT CASRPRTGFSSPLHF
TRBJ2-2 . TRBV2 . TGTGCCAGCAAAACGACCCAGGGGTTCACCGGGGAGCTGTTTTTT CASKTTQGFTGELFF
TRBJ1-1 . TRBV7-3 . TGTGCCAGCAGCTTAATCGACCGTGGGAGGGGGAACACTGAAGCTTTCTTT CASSLIDRGRGNTEAFF
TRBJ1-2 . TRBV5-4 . TGTGCCAGCAGCTTGCCCACAGGGAACTTCTATGGCTACACCTTC CASSLPTGNFYGYTF
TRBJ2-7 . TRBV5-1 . TGCGCCAGCAGCCCCCAGGGGCAGTACGAGCAGTACTTC CASSPQGQYEQYF
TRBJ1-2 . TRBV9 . TGTGCCAGCAGCACCAGGGTGGACTATGGCTACACCTTC CASSTRVDYGYTF
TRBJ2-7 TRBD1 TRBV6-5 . TGTGCCAGCAGTTACGGCAGGGGGCTTATCGAGCAGTACTTC CASSYGRGLIEQYF
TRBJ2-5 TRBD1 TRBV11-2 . TGTGCCAGCAGGGACAGGGTTTGGGAGACCCAGTACTTC CASRDRVWETQYF
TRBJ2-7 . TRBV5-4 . TGTGCCAGCAGCTTGGAGTTTCAACAGGCGCAGTACTTC CASSLEFQQAQYF
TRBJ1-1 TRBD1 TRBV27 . TGTGCCAGCAATGTAGACCGACAGGGGCTGAGCACTGAAGCTTTCTTT CASNVDRQGLSTEAFF
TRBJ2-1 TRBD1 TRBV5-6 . TGTGCCAGCAGCTACGGGACAGGGGGGTACAATGAGCAGTTCTTC CASSYGTGGYNEQFF
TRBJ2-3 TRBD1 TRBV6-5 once TGTGCCAGCAGCCCACAGGGGGTCGGAGATACGCAGTATTTT CASSPQGVGDTQYF
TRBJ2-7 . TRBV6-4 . TGTGCCAGCAGTGACTTTTGGCAGGGGAAAGATGTGTACGAGCAGTACTTC CASSDFWQGKDVYEQYF
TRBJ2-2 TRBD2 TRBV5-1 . TGCGCCAGCAGTCGCGGACTAGCGGGGAACACCGGGGAGCTGTTTTTT CASSRGLAGNTGELFF
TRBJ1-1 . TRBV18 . TGTGCCAGCTCACCCCAGGAGGGGTTGAGCACTGAAGCTTTCTTT CASSPQEGLSTEAFF
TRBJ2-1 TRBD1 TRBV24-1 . TGTGCCACCAGTGATTTGTTGGGACAGGGCCTAAATGAGCAGTTCTTC CATSDLLGQGLNEQFF
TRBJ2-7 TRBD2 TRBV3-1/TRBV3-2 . TGTGCCAGCAGCCAAGATATGCGGGGGAACGAGCAGTACTTC CASSQDMRGNEQYF
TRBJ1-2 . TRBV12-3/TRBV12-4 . TGTGCCAGCAGTTTGTGGGGCCTCAAAGGCTACACCTTC CASSLWGLKGYTF
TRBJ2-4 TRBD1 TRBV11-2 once TGTGCCAGCAGCACCGGGACAGGGTACAAAAACATTCAGTACTTC CASSTGTGYKNIQYF
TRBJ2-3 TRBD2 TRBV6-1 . TGTGCCAGCAGTAAAGGACTAGCGGGGGGAATGATCACGCAGTATTTT CASSKGLAGGMITQYF
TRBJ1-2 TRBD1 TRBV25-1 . TGTGCCAGCAGTGAAGGAGGTCAGACAGGGACACTATATGGCTACACCTTC CASSEGGQTGTLYGYTF
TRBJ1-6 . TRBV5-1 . TGCGCCAGCAGCTTTAAGGGGGAAAATTCACCCCTCCACTTT CASSFKGENSPLHF
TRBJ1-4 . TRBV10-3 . TGTGCCACTTCGACTCGACCAACTAATGAAAAACTGTTTTTT CATSTRPTNEKLFF